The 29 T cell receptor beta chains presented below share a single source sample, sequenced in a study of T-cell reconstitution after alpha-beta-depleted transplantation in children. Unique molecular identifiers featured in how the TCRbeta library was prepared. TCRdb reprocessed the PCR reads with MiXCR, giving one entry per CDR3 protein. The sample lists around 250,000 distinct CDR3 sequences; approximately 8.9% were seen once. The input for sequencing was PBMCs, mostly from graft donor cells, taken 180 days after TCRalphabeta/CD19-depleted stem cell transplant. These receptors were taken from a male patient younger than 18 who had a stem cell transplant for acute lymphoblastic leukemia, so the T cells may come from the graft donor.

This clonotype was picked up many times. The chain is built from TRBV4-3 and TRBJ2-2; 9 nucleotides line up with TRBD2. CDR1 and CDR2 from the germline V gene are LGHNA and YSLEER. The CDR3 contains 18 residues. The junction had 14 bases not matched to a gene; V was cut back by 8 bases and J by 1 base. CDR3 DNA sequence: TGCGCCAGCCCCCATGATGGTAGCGGGGGCCTGAACACCGGGGAGCTGTTTTTT. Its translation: CASPHDGSGGLNTGELFF.

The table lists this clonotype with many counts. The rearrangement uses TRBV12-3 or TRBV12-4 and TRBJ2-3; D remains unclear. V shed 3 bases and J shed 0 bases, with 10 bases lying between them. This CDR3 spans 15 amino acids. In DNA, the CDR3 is TGTGCCAGCAGTTTTAGTACGGCTAGCACAGATACGCAGTATTTT. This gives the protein CASSFSTASTDTQYF.

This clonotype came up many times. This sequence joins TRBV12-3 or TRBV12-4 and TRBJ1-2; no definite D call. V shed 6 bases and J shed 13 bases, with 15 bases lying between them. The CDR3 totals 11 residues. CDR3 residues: CASSSTVHPTF. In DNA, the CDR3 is TGTGCCAGCAGCTCGACGGTACACCCCACCTTC.

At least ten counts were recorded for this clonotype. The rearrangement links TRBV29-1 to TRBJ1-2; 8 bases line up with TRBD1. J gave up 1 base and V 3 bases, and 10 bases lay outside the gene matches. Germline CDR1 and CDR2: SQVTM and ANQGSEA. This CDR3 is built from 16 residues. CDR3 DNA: TGCAGCGTTGAGGGGCTCCGGGACAGGAGTAACTATGGCTACACCTTC. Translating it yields CSVEGLRDRSNYGYTF.

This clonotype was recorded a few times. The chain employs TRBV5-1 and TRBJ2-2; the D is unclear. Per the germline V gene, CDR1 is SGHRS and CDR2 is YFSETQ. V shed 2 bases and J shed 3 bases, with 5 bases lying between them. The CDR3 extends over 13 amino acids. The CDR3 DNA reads TGCGCCAGCAGCTTAGGGCACACCGGGGAGCTGTTTTTT. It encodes CASSLGHTGELFF.

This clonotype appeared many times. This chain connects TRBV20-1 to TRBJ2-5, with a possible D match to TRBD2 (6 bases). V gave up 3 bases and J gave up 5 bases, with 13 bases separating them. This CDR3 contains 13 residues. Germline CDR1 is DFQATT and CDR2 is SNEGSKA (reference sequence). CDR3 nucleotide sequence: TGCAGTGCTAGCGGGGGTTGGGGGGAGACCCAGTACTTC. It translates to CSASGGWGETQYF.

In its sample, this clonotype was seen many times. Here the CDR3 reads CSARDGGGTDTQYF. In DNA form, the CDR3 reads TGCAGTGCTAGAGACGGCGGGGGCACAGATACGCAGTATTTT. The gene calls are TRBV20-1 and TRBJ2-3; D possibly corresponds to TRBD2 (6 bases). The CDR3 loop spans 14 amino acids. Germline V gene data show CDR1 as DFQATT and CDR2 as SNEGSKA (reference sequence). V was shortened by 0 bases and J by 1 base, with 8 bases between the two germline ends.

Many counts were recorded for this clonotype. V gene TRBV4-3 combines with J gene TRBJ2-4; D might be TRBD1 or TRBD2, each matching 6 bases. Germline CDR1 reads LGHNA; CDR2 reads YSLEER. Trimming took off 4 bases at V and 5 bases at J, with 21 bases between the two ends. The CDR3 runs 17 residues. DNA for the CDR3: TGCGCCAGCAGCCGAATCCCTCCTCGGGGGCCTGAAAACATTCAGTACTTC. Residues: CASSRIPPRGPENIQYF.

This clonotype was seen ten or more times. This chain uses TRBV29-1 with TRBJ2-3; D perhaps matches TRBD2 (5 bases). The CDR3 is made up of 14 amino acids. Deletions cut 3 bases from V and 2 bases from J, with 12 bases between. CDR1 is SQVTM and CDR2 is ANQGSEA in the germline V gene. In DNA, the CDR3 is TGCAGCGTTGAGGGCAGGCTAGCCACAGATACGCAGTATTTT. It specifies CSVEGRLATDTQYF.

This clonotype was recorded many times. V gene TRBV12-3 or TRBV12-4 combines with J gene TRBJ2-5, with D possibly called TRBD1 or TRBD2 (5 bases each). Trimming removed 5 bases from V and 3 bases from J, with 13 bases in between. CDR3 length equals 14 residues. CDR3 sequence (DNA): TGTGCCAGCAGTCCCGGGGCCCTAAAAGAGACCCAGTACTTC. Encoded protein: CASSPGALKETQYF.

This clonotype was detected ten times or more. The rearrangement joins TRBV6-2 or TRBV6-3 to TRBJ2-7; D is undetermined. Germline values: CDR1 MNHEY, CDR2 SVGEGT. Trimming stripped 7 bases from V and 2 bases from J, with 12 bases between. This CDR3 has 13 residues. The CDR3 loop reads CASNPRTTYEQYF. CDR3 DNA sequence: TGTGCCAGCAATCCCAGGACCACCTACGAGCAGTACTTC.

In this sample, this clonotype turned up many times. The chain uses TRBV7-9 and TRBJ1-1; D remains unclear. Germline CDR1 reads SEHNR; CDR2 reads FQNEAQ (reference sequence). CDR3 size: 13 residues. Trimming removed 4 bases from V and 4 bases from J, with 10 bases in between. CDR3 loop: CASSYLLGTEAFF. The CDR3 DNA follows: TGTGCCAGCAGCTACCTCTTGGGCACTGAAGCTTTCTTT.

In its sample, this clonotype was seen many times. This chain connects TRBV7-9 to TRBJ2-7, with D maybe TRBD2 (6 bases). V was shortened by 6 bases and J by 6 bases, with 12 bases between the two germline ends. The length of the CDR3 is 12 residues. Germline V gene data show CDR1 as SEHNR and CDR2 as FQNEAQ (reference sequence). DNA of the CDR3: TGTGCCAGCAGTTATCAGGGAGGCGAGCAGTACTTC. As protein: CASSYQGGEQYF.

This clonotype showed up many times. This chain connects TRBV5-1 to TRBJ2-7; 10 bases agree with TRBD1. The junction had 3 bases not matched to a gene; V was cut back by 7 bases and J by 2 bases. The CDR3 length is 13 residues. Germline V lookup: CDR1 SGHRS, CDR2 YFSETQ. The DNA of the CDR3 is TGCGCCAGCGGGACAGGGGACCCCTACGAGCAGTACTTC. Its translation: CASGTGDPYEQYF.

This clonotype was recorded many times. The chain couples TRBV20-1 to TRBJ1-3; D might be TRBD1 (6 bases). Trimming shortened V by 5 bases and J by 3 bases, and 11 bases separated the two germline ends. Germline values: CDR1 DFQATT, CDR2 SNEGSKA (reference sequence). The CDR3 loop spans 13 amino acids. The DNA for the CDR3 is TGCAGTGCTGGCAGGGGCAGTGGAAACACCATATATTTT. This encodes CSAGRGSGNTIYF.

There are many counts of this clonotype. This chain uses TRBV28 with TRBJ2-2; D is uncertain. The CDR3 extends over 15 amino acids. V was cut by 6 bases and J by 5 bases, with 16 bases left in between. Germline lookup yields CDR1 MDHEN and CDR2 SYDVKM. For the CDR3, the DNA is TGTGCCAGCAGCTTTACTACAATGAGGACCGGGGAGCTGTTTTTT. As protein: CASSFTTMRTGELFF.

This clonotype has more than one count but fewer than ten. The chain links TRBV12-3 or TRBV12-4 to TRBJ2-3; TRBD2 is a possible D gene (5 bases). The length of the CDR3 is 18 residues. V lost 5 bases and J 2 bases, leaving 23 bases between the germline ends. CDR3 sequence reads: CASSPALMDWSITDTQYF. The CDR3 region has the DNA TGTGCCAGCAGTCCCGCCCTCATGGACTGGTCTATCACAGATACGCAGTATTTT.

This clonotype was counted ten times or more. In DNA, the CDR3 is TGCGCCAGCAGCCAAGGGGGACAGGGGTTGCCAGATACGCAGTATTTT. Its protein product is CASSQGGQGLPDTQYF. The chain has TRBV4-3 and TRBJ2-3; 10 nucleotides align to TRBD1. Germline values: CDR1 LGHNA, CDR2 YSLEER. The CDR3 has 16 residues. The J segment lost 4 bases and the V segment lost 1 base, leaving 5 bases of the junction unmatched.

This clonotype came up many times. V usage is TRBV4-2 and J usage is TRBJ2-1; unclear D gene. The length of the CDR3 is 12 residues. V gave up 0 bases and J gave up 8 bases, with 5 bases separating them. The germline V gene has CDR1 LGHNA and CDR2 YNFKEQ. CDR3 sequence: CASSQEGYEQFF. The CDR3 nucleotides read TGTGCCAGCAGCCAAGAGGGGTATGAGCAGTTCTTC.

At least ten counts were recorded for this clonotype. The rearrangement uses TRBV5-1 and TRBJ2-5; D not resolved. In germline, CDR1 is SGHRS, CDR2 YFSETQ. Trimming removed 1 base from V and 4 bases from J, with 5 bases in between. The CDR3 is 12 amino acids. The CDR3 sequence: CASSLRAETQYF. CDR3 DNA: TGCGCCAGCAGCTTGAGGGCAGAGACCCAGTACTTC.

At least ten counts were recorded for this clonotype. The chain's CDR3 is CASSYGTGAGYTF. The DNA for the CDR3 is TGTGCCAGCAGTTACGGGACAGGGGCAGGCTACACCTTC. V usage is TRBV6-5 and J usage is TRBJ1-2; the match to TRBD1 covers 10 bases. The ends lost 2 bases at V and 8 bases at J; junction bases unmatched: 2. Germline V gives CDR1 MNHEY, CDR2 SVGAGI. The CDR3 spans 13 residues.

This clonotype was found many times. The CDR3 DNA follows: TGCAGTGCTAGAAGGGTTGGAGAGACCCAGTACTTC. This translates into CSARRVGETQYF. The chain couples TRBV20-1 to TRBJ2-5, with D hard to call. Trimming took 2 bases from V and 4 from J, leaving 8 bases between them. This CDR3 is built from 12 residues. Germline V lookup: CDR1 DFQATT, CDR2 SNEGSKA (reference sequence).

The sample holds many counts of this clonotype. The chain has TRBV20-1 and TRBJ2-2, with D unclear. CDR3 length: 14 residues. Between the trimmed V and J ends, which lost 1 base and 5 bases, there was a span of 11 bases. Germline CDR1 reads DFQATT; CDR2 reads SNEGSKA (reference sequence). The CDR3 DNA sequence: TGCAGTGCTAGAGTTAGGGATTGGACCGGGGAGCTGTTTTTT. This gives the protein CSARVRDWTGELFF.

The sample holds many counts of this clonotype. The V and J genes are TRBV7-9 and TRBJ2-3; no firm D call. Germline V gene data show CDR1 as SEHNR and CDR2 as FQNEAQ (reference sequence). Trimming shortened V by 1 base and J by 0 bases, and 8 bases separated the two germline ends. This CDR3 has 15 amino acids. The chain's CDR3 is CASSLDHPSTDTQYF. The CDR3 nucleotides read TGTGCCAGCAGCTTAGACCACCCTAGCACAGATACGCAGTATTTT.

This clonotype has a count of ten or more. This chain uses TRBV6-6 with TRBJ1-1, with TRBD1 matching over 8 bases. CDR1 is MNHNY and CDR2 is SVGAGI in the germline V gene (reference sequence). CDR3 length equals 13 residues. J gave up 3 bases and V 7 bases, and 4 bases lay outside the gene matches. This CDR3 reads CASKDRVDTEAFF. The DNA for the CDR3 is TGTGCCAGCAAGGACAGGGTGGACACTGAAGCTTTCTTT.

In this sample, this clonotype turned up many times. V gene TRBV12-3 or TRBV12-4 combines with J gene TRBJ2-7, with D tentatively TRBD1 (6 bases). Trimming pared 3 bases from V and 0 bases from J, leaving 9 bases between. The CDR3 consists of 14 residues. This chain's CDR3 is CASSFGDTSYEQYF. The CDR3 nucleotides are TGTGCCAGCAGTTTTGGGGACACCTCCTACGAGCAGTACTTC.

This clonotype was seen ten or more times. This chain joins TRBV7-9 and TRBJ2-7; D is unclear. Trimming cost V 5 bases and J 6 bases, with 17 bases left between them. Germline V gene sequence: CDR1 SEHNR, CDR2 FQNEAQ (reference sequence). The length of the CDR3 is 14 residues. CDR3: CASSRPEFGREQYF. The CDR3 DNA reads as TGTGCCAGCAGCAGACCGGAATTCGGTCGCGAGCAGTACTTC.

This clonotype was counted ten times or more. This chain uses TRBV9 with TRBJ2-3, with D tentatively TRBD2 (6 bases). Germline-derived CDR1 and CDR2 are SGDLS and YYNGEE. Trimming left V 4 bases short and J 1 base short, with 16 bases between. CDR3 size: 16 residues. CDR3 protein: CASSPPEPGGTDTQYF. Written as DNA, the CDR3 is TGTGCCAGCAGCCCCCCCGAACCGGGGGGCACAGATACGCAGTATTTT.

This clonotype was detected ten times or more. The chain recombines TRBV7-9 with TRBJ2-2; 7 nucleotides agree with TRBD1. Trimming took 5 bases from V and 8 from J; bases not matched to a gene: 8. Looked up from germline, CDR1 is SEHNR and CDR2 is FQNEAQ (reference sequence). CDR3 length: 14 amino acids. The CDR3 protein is CASSADRAKGELFF. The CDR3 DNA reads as TGTGCCAGCAGCGCCGACAGGGCGAAGGGGGAGCTGTTTTTT.